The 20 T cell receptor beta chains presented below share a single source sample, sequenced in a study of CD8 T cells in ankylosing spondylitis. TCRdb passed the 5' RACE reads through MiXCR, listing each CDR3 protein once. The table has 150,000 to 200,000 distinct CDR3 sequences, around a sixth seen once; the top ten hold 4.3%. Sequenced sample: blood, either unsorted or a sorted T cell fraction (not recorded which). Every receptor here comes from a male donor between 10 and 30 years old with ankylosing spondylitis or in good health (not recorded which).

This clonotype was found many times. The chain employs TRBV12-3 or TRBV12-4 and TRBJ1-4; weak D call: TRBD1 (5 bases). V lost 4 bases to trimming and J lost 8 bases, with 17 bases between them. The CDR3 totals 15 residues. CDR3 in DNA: TGTGCCAGCAGTTCCGCAGGCGGGGCGCAGGAAAAACTGTTTTTT. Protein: CASSSAGGAQEKLFF.

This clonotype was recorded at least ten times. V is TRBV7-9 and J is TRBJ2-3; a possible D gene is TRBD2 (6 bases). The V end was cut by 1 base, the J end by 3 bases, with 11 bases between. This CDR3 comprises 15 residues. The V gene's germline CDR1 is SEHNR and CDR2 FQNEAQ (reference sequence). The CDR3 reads CASSLDGRSTDTQYF. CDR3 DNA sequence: TGTGCCAGCAGCTTAGACGGGAGAAGTACAGATACGCAGTATTTT.

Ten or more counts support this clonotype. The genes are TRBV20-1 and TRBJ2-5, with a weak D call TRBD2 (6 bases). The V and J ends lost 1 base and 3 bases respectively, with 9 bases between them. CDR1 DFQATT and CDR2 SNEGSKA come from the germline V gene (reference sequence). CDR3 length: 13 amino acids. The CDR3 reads CSARGDLEETQYF. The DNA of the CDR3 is TGCAGTGCTAGAGGGGACTTAGAAGAGACCCAGTACTTC.

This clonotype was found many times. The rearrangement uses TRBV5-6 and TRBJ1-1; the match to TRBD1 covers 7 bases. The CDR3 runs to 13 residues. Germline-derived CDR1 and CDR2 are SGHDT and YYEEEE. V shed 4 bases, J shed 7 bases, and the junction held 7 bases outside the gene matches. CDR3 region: CASSVTGQNEAFF. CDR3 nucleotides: TGTGCCAGCAGCGTTACGGGACAGAATGAAGCTTTCTTT. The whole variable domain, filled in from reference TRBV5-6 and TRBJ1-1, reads DAGVTQSPTHLIKTRGQQVTLRCSPKSGHDTVSWYQQALGQGPQFIFQYYEEEERQRGNFPDRFSGHQFPNYSSELNVNALLLGDSALYLCASSVTGQNEAFFGQGTRLTVV.

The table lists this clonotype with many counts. The CDR3 nucleotides are TGTGCCAGTAGTACTACAACAGGCTCAGACACTGAAGCTTTCTTT. It is translated as CASSTTTGSDTEAFF. The chain carries TRBV19 and TRBJ1-1; possible D gene TRBD1, 5 bases. The V gene's germline CDR1 is LNHDA and CDR2 SQIVND (reference sequence). This CDR3 is built from 15 residues. V was clipped by 4 bases and J by 3 bases, with 15 bases between them. The complete variable domain, with remaining parts taken from reference TRBV19 and TRBJ1-1, reads DGGITQSPKYLFRKEGQNVTLSCEQNLNHDAMYWYRQDPGQGLRLIYYSQIVNDFQKGDIAEGYSVSREKKESFPLTVTSAQKNPTAFYLCASSTTTGSDTEAFFGQGTRLTVV.

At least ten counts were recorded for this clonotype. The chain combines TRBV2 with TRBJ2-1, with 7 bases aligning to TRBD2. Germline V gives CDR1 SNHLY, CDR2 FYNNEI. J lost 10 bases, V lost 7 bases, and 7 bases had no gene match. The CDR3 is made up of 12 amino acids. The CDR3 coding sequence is TGTGCCAGCATATTCGTGGGAGGGGAGCAGTTCTTC. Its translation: CASIFVGGEQFF.

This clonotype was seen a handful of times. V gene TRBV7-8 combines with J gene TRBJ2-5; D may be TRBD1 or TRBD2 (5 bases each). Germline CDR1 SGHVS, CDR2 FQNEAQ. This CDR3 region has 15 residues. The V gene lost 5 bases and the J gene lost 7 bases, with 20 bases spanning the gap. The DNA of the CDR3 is TGTGCCAGCAGCCTAGGGGACGGGCCTTTTGGGACCCAGTACTTC. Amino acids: CASSLGDGPFGTQYF.

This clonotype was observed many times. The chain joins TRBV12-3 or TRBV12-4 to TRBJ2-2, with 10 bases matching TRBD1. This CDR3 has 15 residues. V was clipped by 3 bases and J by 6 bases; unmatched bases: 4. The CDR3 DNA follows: TGTGCCAGCAGTTTGACAGGGGGCTGGTCCGGGGAGCTGTTTTTT. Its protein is CASSLTGGWSGELFF.

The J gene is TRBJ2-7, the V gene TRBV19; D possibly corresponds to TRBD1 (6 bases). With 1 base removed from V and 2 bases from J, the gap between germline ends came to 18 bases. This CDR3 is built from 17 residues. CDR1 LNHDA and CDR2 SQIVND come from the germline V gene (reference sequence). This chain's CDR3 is CASSIGALRTEPYEQYV. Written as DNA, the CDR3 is TGTGCCAGTAGTATAGGTGCGCTCCGGACAGAACCCTACGAGCAGTACGTC.

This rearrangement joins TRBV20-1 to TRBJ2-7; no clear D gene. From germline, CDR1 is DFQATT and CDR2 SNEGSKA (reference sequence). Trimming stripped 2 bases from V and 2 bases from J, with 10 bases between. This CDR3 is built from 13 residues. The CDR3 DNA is TGCAGTGCTAGATCGCCAGCCACCTACGAGCAGTACTTC. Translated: CSARSPATYEQYF.

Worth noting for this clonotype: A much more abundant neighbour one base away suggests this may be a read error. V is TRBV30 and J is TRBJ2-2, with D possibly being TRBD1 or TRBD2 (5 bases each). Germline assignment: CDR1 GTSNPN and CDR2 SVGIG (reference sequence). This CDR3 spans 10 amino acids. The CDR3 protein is CAWSIGELLF. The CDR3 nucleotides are TGTGCCTGGTCAATAGGGGAGCTGTTATTT.

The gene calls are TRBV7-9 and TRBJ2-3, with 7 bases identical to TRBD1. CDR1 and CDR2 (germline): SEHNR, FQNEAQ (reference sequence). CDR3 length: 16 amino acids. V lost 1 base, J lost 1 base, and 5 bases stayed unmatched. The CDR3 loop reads CASSLEGGLGTDTQYF. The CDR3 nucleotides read TGTGCCAGCAGCTTAGAAGGGGGCCTCGGCACAGATACGCAGTATTTT. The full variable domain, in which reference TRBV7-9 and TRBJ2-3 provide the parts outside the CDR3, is DTGVSQNPRHKITKRGQNVTFRCDPISEHNRLYWYRQTLGQGPEFLTYFQNEAQLEKSRLLSDRFSAERPKGSFSTLEIQRTEQGDSAMYLCASSLEGGLGTDTQYFGPGTRLTVL.

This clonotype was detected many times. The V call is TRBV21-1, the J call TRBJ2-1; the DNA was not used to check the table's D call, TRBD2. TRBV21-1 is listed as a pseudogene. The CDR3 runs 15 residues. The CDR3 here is CASPPLGRGRVIRFF. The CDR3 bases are TGTGCCAGCCCCCCCCTGGGGCGCGGGAGGGTCATTAGGTTCTTC.

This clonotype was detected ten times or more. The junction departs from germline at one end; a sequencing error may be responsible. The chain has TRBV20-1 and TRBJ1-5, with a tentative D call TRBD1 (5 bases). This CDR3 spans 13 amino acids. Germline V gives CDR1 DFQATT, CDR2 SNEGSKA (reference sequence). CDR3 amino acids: CSARGAQIQPQHF. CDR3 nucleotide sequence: TGCAGTGCCAGAGGGGCACAAATCCAGCCCCAGCATTTT.

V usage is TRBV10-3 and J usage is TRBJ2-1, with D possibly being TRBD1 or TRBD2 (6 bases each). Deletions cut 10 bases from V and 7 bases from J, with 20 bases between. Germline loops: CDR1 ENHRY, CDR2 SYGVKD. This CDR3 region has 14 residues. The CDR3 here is CATSRGDFGNEQFF. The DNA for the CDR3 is TGTGCCACGAGTAGGGGGGACTTCGGGAATGAGCAGTTCTTC.

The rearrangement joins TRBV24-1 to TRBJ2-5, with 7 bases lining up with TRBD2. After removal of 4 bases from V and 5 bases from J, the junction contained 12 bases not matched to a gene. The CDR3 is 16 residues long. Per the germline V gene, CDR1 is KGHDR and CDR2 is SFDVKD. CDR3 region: CATSDPVSGRSETQYF. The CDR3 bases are TGTGCCACCAGTGACCCCGTTTCCGGGAGGTCGGAGACCCAGTACTTC.

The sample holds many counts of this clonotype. The DNA for the CDR3 is TGCAGTGCCCAGGTATCCGGTGGCGCTGAAGCTTTCTTT. Encoded protein: CSAQVSGGAEAFF. This sequence joins TRBV20-1 and TRBJ1-1; D remains unclear. The CDR3 is 13 residues long. CDR1 is DFQATT, CDR2 SNEGSKA, per germline (reference sequence). With 6 bases removed from V and 6 bases from J, the gap between germline ends came to 17 bases.

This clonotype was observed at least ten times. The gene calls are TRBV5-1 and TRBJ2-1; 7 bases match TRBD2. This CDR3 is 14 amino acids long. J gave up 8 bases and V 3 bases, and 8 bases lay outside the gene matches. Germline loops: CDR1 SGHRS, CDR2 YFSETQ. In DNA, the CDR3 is TGCGCCAGCAGCTCGCGTTCTAGCGGCGATGAGCAGTTCTTC. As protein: CASSSRSSGDEQFF.

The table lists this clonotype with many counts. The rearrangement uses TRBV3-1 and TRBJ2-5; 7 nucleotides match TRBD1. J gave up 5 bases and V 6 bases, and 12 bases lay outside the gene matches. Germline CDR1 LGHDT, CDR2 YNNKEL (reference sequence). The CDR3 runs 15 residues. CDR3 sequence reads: CASSPTQGIRETQYF. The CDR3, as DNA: TGTGCCAGCAGTCCTACACAGGGGATTAGGGAGACCCAGTACTTC.

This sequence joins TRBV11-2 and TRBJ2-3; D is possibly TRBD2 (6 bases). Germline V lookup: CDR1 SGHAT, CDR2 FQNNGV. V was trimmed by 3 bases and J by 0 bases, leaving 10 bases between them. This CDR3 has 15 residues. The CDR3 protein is CASSLAGRSTDTQYF. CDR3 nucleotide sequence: TGTGCCAGCAGCTTGGCGGGAAGGAGCACAGATACGCAGTATTTT.